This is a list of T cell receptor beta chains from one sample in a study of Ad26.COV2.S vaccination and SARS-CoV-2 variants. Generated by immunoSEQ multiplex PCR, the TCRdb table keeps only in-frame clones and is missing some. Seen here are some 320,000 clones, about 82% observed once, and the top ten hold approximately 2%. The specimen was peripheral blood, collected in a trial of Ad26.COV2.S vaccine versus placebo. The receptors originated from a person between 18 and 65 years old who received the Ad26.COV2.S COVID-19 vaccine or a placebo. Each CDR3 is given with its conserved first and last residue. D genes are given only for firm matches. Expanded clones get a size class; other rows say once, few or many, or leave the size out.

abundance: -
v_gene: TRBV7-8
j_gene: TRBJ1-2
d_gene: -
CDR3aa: CASSLGTDDYGYTF
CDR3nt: TGTGCCAGCAGCTTAGGGACCGACGACTATGGCTACACCTTC

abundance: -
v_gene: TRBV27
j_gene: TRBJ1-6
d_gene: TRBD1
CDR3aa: CASSRGTGGSYNSPLHF
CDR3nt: TGTGCCAGCAGCCGAGGGACAGGGGGCTCCTATAATTCACCCCTCCACTTT

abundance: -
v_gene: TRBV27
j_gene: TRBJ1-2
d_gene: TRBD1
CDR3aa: CASSQLVTGLFNYGYTF
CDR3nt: TGTGCCAGCAGCCAACTTGTGACAGGGTTATTCAACTATGGCTACACCTTC

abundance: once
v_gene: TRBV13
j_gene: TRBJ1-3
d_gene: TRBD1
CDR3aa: CASSSRATGGPSGNTIYF
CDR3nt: TGTGCCAGCAGCTCCCGGGCAACAGGGGGCCCGTCTGGAAACACCATATATTTT

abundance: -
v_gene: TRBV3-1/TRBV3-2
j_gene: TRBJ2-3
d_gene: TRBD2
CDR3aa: CASSSPGLAGSVDTQYF
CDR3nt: TGTGCCAGCAGCTCCCCGGGACTAGCGGGGTCGGTAGATACGCAGTATTTT

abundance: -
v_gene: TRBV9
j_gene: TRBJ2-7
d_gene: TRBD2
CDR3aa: CASSVGVTSDYEQYF
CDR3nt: TGTGCCAGCAGCGTAGGGGTGACTAGCGACTACGAGCAGTACTTC

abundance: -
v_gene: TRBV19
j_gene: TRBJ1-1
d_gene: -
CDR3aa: CASSIDGPRDTEAFF
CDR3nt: TGTGCCAGTAGTATAGACGGGCCAAGGGACACTGAAGCTTTCTTT

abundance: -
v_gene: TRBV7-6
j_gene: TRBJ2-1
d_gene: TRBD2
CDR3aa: CASSLLAGGPYNEQFF
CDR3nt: TGTGCCAGCAGCTTGCTAGCGGGGGGGCCCTACAATGAGCAGTTCTTC

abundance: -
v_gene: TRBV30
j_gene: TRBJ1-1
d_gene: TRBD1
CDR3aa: CAWRDRVRTEAFF
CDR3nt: TGTGCCTGGAGAGACAGGGTGAGAACTGAAGCTTTCTTT

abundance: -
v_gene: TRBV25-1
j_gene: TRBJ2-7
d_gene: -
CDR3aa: CASSEFGGSYEQYF
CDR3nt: TGTGCCAGCAGTGAATTTGGGGGTTCCTACGAGCAGTACTTC